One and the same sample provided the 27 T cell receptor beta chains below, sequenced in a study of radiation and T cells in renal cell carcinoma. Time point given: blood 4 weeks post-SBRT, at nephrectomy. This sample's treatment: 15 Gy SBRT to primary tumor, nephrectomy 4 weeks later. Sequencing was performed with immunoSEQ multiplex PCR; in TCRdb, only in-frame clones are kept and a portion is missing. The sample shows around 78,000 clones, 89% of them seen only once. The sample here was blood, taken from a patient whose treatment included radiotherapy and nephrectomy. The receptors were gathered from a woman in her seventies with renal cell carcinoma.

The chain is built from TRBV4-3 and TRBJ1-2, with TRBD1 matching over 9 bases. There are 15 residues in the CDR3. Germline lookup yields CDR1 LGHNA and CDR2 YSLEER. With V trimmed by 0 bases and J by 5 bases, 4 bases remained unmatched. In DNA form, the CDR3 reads TGCGCCAGCAGCCAAGATCTCGGGACAGGGTATGGCTACACCTTC. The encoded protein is CASSQDLGTGYGYTF.

The DNA for the CDR3 is TGTGCCAGTAGTATAGTGGGGAGAGGGCACAATCAGCCCCAGCATTTT. Residues: CASSIVGRGHNQPQHF. J is TRBJ1-5 and V is TRBV19; D call uncertain. Germline V gene lookup returns CDR1 LNHDA and CDR2 SQIVND (reference sequence). Trimming pared 1 base from V and 3 bases from J, leaving 13 bases between. The CDR3 sequence is 16 residues long.

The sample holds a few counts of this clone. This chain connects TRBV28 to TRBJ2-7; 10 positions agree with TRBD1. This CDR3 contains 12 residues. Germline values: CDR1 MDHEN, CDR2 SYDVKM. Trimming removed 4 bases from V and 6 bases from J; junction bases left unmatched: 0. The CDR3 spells CASSWTGGEQYF. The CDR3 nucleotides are TGTGCCAGCAGTTGGACAGGGGGCGAGCAGTACTTC.

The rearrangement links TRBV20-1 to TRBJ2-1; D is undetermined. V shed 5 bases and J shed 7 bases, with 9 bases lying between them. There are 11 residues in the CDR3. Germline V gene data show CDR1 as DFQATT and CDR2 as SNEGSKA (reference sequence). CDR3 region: CSAHIQNEQFF. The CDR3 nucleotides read TGCAGTGCTCATATACAGAATGAGCAGTTCTTC.

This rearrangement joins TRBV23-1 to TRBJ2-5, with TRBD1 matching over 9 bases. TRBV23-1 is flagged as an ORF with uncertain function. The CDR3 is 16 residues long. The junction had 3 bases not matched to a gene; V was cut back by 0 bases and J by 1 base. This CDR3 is CASSQSGDRVQETQYF. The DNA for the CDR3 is TGCGCCAGCAGTCAATCTGGGGACAGGGTCCAAGAGACCCAGTACTTC.

For the CDR3, the DNA is TGTGCCAGTAGTACTGGGACGGGGAACTATGGCTACACCTTC. Its translation: CASSTGTGNYGYTF. The rearrangement links TRBV19 to TRBJ1-2; a weak D match, TRBD1 (5 bases). Germline V CDR1 and CDR2: LNHDA, SQIVND (reference sequence). With 4 bases removed from V and 2 bases from J, the gap between germline ends came to 11 bases. CDR3 length: 14 amino acids.

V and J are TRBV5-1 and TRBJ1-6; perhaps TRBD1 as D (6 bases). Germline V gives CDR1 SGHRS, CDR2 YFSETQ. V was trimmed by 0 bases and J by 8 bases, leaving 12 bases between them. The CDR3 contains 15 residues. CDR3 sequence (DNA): TGCGCCAGCAGCTTGGGGGTAGGGGGGGATTCACCCCTCCACTTT. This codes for CASSLGVGGDSPLHF.

The CDR3 loop is CASSEWGPDTQYF. The CDR3 DNA reads as TGTGCCAGCAGTGAATGGGGCCCAGATACGCAGTATTTT. This chain joins TRBV25-1 and TRBJ2-3; D possibly corresponds to TRBD1 (5 bases). The germline CDR1 and CDR2 sequences are MGHDK and SYGVNS. Between the trimmed V and J ends, which lost 1 base and 4 bases, there was a span of 6 bases. This CDR3 is 13 amino acids long.

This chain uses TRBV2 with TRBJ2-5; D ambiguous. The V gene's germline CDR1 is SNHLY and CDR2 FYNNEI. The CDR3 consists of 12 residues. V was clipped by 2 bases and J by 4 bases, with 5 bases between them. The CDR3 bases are TGTGCCAGCAGTGAACTGGGAGAGACCCAGTACTTC. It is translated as CASSELGETQYF.

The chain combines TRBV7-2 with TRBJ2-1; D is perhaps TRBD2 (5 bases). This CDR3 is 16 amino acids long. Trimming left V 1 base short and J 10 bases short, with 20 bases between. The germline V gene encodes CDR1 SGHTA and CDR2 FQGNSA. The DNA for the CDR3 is TGTGCCAGCAGCTTAGTTGGGGTATCCGAAAGAGGGGAGCAGTTCTTC. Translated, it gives CASSLVGVSERGEQFF.

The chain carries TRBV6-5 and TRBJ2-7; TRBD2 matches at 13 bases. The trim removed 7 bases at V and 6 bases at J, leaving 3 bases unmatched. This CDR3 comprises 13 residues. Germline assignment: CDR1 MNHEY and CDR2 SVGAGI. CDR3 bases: TGTGCCAGCATCGGGACTAGCGGGGCCGAGCAGTACTTC. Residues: CASIGTSGAEQYF.

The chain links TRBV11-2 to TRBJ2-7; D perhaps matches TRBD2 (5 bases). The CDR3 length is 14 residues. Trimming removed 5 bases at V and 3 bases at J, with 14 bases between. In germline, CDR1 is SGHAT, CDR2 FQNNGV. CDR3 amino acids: CASSPPGTLYEQYF. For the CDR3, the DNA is TGTGCCAGCAGCCCGCCGGGAACCCTCTACGAGCAGTACTTC.

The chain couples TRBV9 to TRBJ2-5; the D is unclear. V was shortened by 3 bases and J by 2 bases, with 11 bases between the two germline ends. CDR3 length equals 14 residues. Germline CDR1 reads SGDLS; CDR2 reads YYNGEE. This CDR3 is CASSEGTKQETQYF. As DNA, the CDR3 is TGTGCCAGCAGCGAAGGCACCAAACAAGAGACCCAGTACTTC.

The CDR3 sequence is CAISDMGANTEAFF. The CDR3 DNA reads TGTGCCATCAGTGACATGGGGGCTAACACTGAAGCTTTCTTT. The chain uses TRBV10-3 and TRBJ1-1; tentative D call: TRBD1 (6 bases). The CDR3 runs 14 residues. Trimming took 3 bases from V and 2 from J, leaving 10 bases between them. CDR1 is ENHRY, CDR2 SYGVKD, per germline.

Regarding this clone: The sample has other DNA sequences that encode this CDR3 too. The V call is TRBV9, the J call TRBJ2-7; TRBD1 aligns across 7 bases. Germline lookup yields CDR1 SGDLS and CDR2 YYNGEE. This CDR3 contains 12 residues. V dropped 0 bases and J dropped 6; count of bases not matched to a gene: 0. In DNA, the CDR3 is TGTGCCAGCAGCGTAGACAGGGGCGAGCAGTACTTC. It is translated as CASSVDRGEQYF.

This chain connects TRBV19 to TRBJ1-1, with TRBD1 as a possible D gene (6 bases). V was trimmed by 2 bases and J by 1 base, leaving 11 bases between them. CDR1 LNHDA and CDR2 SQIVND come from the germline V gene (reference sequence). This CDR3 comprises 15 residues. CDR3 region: CASSIRTVTNTEAFF. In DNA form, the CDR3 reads TGTGCCAGTAGTATAAGGACAGTAACGAACACTGAAGCTTTCTTT.

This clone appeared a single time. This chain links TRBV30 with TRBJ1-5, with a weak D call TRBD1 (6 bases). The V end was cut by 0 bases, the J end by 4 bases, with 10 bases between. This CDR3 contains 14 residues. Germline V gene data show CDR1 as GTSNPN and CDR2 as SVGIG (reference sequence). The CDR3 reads CAWSVGRGNQPQHF. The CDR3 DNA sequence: TGTGCCTGGAGTGTGGGTAGGGGGAATCAGCCCCAGCATTTT.

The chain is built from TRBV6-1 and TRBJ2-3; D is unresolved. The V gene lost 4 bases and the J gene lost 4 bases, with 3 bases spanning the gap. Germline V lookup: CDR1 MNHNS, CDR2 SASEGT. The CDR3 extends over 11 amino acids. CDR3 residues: CASSVADTQYF. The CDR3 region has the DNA TGTGCCAGCAGTGTTGCAGATACGCAGTATTTT.

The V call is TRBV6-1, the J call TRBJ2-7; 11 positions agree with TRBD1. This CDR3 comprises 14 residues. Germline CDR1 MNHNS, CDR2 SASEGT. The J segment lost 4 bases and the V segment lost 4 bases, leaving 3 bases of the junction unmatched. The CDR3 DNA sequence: TGTGCCAGCAGTGTCCGGGACAGGGGGTACGAGCAGTACTTC. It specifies CASSVRDRGYEQYF.

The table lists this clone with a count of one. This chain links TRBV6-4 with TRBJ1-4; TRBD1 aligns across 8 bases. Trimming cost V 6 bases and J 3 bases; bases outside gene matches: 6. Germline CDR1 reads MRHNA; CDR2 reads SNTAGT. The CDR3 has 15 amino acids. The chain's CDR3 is CASRNTGGPNEKLFF. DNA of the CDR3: TGTGCCAGCAGAAATACAGGGGGACCTAATGAAAAACTGTTTTTT.

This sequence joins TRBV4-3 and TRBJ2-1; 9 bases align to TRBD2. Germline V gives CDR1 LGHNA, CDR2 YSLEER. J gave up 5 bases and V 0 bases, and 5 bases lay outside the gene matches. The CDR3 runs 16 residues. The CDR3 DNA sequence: TGCGCCAGCAGCCAAGATCCGGGACTAGCCAACAATGAGCAGTTCTTC. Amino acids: CASSQDPGLANNEQFF.

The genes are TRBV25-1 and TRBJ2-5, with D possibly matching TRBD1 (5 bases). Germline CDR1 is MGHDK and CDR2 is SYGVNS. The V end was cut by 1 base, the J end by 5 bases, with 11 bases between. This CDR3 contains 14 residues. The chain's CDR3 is CASSELGVGETQYF. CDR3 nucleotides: TGTGCCAGCAGTGAATTAGGGGTCGGTGAGACCCAGTACTTC.

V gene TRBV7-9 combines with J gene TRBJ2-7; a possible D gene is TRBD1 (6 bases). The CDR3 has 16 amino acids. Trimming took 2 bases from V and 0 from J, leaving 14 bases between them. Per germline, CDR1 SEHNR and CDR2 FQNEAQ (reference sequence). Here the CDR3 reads CASSLLGQIDSYEQYF. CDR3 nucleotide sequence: TGTGCCAGCAGCTTACTTGGACAGATAGACTCCTACGAGCAGTACTTC.

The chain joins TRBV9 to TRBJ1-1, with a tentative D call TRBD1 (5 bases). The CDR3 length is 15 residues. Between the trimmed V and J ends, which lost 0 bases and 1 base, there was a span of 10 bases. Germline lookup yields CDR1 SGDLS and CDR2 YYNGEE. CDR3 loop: CASSVGGQRNTEAFF. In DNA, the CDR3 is TGTGCCAGCAGCGTAGGAGGACAAAGGAACACTGAAGCTTTCTTT.

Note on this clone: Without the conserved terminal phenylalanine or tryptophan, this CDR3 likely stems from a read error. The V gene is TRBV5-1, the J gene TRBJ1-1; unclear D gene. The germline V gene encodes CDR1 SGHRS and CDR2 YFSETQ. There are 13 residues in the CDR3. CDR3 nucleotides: TGCGCCAGCAGCTTGGGGGGAAACACTGAGGCTTTCTCT. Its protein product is CASSLGGNTEAFS.

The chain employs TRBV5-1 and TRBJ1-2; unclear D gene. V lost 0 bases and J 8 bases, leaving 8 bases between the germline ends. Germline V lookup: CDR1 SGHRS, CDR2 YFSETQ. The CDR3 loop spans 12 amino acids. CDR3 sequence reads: CASSLAWNGYTF. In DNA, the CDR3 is TGCGCCAGCAGCTTGGCCTGGAACGGCTACACCTTC. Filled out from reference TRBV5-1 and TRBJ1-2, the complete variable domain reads KAGVTQTPRYLIKTRGQQVTLSCSPISGHRSVSWYQQTPGQGLQFLFEYFSETQRNKGNFPGRFSGRQFSNSRSEMNVSTLELGDSALYLCASSLAWNGYTFGSGTRLTVV.

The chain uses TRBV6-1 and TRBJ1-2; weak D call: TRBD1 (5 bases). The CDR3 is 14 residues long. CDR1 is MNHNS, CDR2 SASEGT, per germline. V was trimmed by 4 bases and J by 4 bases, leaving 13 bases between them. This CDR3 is CASSAYQGPYGYTF. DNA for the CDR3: TGTGCCAGCAGTGCCTATCAGGGTCCCTATGGCTACACCTTC.